These 26 T cell receptor beta chains were sequenced from one sample in a study of regulatory T cells in long-lasting Graves disease. Time point in this sample: newly diagnosed GD, antithyroid drugs for less than 3 months. RNA from PBMCs was the source of the TCR library. Building the TCR beta libraries relied on iRepertoire HTBI primers, and CDR3 regions underwent Arm-PCR. From the multiplex PCR reads, TCRdb called clonotypes with MiXCR, one entry per CDR3 protein. The repertoire holds over 350,000 distinct CDR3 sequences, with about 15% as singletons. The same sample was also used in a study of T cells in Graves' hyperthyroidism and ophthalmopathy.

The source material was peripheral blood mononuclear cells (PBMCs), sampled at new diagnosis, from a patient treated with antithyroid drugs. The source is a woman aged 35 to 49 with Graves disease.

There are many counts of this clonotype. The CDR3 spells CASSPRDYSLGGELFF. The CDR3 DNA is TGTGCCAGCAGCCCCCGGGACTACTCCCTGGGCGGGGAGCTGTTTTTT. The chain uses TRBV12-3 or TRBV12-4 and TRBJ2-2, with 7 bases fitting TRBD2. With 6 bases clipped from V and 7 bases from J, the junction kept 14 bases outside the gene matches. The CDR3 runs 16 residues.

This clonotype was counted at least ten times. The chain couples TRBV30 to TRBJ1-4; weak D call: TRBD1 (5 bases). Germline V CDR1 and CDR2: GTSNPN, SVGIG (reference sequence). The CDR3 extends over 14 amino acids. The V end lost 0 bases, the J end lost 5 bases, and 10 bases lay between the germline ends. DNA for the CDR3: TGTGCCTGGAGTGTGGGGCTGTTCAATGAAAAACTGTTTTTT. Amino acids: CAWSVGLFNEKLFF.

V gene TRBV10-3 combines with J gene TRBJ2-3; the D call may be TRBD1 or TRBD2 (5 bases each). This CDR3 comprises 13 residues. The germline V gene has CDR1 ENHRY and CDR2 SYGVKD. The V and J ends lost 4 bases and 8 bases respectively, with 13 bases between them. The DNA for the CDR3 is TGTGCCATCAGTGCCGGACTTCAGGGTACGCAGTATTTT. Amino acids: CAISAGLQGTQYF.

This clonotype was counted many times. V is TRBV28 and J is TRBJ1-2; tentatively, D is TRBD1 (6 bases). This CDR3 has 13 amino acids. CDR1 is MDHEN, CDR2 SYDVKM, per germline. The V and J ends lost 11 bases and 8 bases respectively, with 21 bases between them. The CDR3 here is CASQQGGREGYTF. DNA for the CDR3: TGTGCCTCCCAGCAAGGGGGGCGAGAAGGCTACACCTTC.

The sample holds one count of this clonotype. The rearrangement joins TRBV13 to TRBJ2-1; no firm D call. Trimming shortened V by 5 bases and J by 0 bases, and 11 bases separated the two germline ends. The CDR3 sequence is 15 residues long. Germline V lookup: CDR1 PRHDT, CDR2 FYEKMQ (reference sequence). CDR3 DNA: TGTGCCAGCAGCACTGGATTTTTCTCCTACAATGAGCAGTTCTTC. It translates to CASSTGFFSYNEQFF. Full variable domain (remainder filled in from reference TRBV13 and TRBJ2-1): AAGVIQSPRHLIKEKRETATLKCYPIPRHDTVYWYQQGPGQDPQFLISFYEKMQSDKGSIPDRFSAQQFSDYHSELNMSSLELGDSALYFCASSTGFFSYNEQFFGPGTRLTVL.

This clonotype was counted between two and nine times. This chain connects TRBV7-9 to TRBJ2-1; weak D call: TRBD2 (5 bases). The germline gives CDR1 SEHNR, CDR2 FQNEAQ (reference sequence). This CDR3 comprises 16 residues. Trimming stripped 1 base from V and 2 bases from J, with 12 bases between. CDR3 coding DNA: TGTGCCAGCAGCTTAGGGGCTAGCCCTACCTACAATGAGCAGTTCTTC. Residues: CASSLGASPTYNEQFF.

This clonotype was observed at least ten times. J is TRBJ2-7 and V is TRBV18; tentatively, D is TRBD1 (6 bases). This CDR3 spans 14 amino acids. Trimming removed 5 bases at V and 0 bases at J, with 11 bases between. Per the germline V gene, CDR1 is KGHSH and CDR2 is LQKENI. The CDR3 DNA follows: TGTGCCAGCTCAAACCGGGACACCTCCTACGAGCAGTACTTC. Translation: CASSNRDTSYEQYF.

The CDR3 loop is CASSLSGHANEQFF. CDR3 bases: TGTGCCAGCAGCTTATCGGGACACGCCAATGAGCAGTTCTTC. This chain links TRBV11-2 with TRBJ2-1, with a weak D call TRBD1 (6 bases). The V end lost 2 bases, the J end lost 6 bases, and 11 bases lay between the germline ends. CDR3 length equals 14 residues. Germline V lookup: CDR1 SGHAT, CDR2 FQNNGV.

In regard to this clonotype: This likely traces to a read error, being one base from a far larger clone. The chain links TRBV2 to TRBJ2-1, with TRBD2 identical over 8 bases. The assigned J gene may be wrong: the sequence end matches TRBJ2-5 better. The CDR3 consists of 14 residues. Germline values: CDR1 SNHLY, CDR2 FYNNEI. The CDR3 DNA is TGTGCCAGCAGTCTCCGGACTAGCTCAGAGACCCAGTACTTC. Its protein product is CASSLRTSSETQYF.

This clonotype was seen repeatedly, ten times or more. V and J are TRBV10-3 and TRBJ2-2; no definite D call. CDR1 and CDR2 from the germline V gene are ENHRY and SYGVKD. V was clipped by 0 bases and J by 3 bases, with 8 bases between them. This CDR3 contains 15 residues. The CDR3 here is CAISESSGHTGELFF. In DNA form, the CDR3 reads TGTGCCATCAGTGAGTCCTCCGGGCACACCGGGGAGCTGTTTTTT.

This clonotype was picked up many times. The genes are TRBV2 and TRBJ2-5, with a tentative D call TRBD2 (5 bases). V was shortened by 10 bases and J by 2 bases, with 17 bases between the two germline ends. The CDR3 spans 14 residues. The germline V gene encodes CDR1 SNHLY and CDR2 FYNNEI. In DNA form, the CDR3 reads TGTGCCACCTCGGAGGAACAGTCTCAAGAGACCCAGTACTTC. As protein: CATSEEQSQETQYF. Looking up the rest from reference TRBV2 and TRBJ2-5 gives the full variable domain: EPEVTQTPSHQVTQMGQEVILRCVPISNHLYFYWYRQILGQKVEFLVSFYNNEISEKSEIFDDQFSVERPDGSNFTLKIRSTKLEDSAMYFCATSEEQSQETQYFGPGTRLLVL.

This clonotype was recorded many times. CDR3: CASSLPNGDEQYF. DNA of the CDR3: TGTGCCAGCAGCTTACCTAATGGGGACGAGCAGTACTTC. The V and J genes are TRBV7-2 and TRBJ2-7; D is ambiguous. Germline CDR1 reads SGHTA; CDR2 reads FQGNSA. The CDR3 extends over 13 amino acids. V gave up 2 bases and J gave up 5 bases, with 10 bases separating them.

This clonotype has ten or more counts. The chain has TRBV29-1 and TRBJ1-2; the D is unclear. The germline CDR1 and CDR2 sequences are SQVTM and ANQGSEA. The CDR3 totals 14 residues. V was trimmed by 3 bases and J by 3 bases, leaving 14 bases between them. The CDR3 loop is CSVDPAAGYYGYTF. Here the CDR3 DNA reads TGCAGCGTTGATCCGGCGGCGGGGTACTATGGCTACACCTTC.

This clonotype was found many times. The chain is built from TRBV12-3 or TRBV12-4 and TRBJ2-5, with 12 bases aligning to TRBD2. The ends lost 1 base at V and 13 bases at J; junction bases unmatched: 7. The CDR3 runs to 14 residues. The CDR3 bases are TGTGCCAGCAGTTTAGGACTAGCGGGAGTTGGGGTGTACTTC. This translates into CASSLGLAGVGVYF.

This clonotype was detected only a few times. The rearrangement joins TRBV12-3 or TRBV12-4 to TRBJ2-1; 8 bases align to TRBD2. Trimming removed 6 bases from V and 15 bases from J; junction bases left unmatched: 13. There are 13 residues in the CDR3. This chain's CDR3 is CASSRISGEAPFF. In nucleotides, the CDR3 is TGTGCCAGCAGCCGAATTAGCGGGGAGGCCCCGTTCTTC.

The chain is built from TRBV14 and TRBJ2-2; no reliable D call. The CDR3 covers 12 residues. V shed 1 base and J shed 7 bases, with 4 bases lying between them. Germline V gene sequence: CDR1 SGHDN, CDR2 FVKESK. CDR3 nucleotide sequence: TGTGCCAGCAGCCAAGTGGTCGGGGAGCTGTTTTTT. It translates to CASSQVVGELFF.

This clonotype occurred many times. J is TRBJ2-1 and V is TRBV4-3, with TRBD1 identical over 8 bases. J was trimmed by 4 bases and V by 3 bases; bases with no gene match: 2. From germline, CDR1 is LGHNA and CDR2 YSLEER. This CDR3 is 14 amino acids long. The CDR3: CASSQDRDYNEQFF. CDR3 bases: TGCGCCAGCAGCCAGGACAGGGATTACAATGAGCAGTTCTTC.

The V call is TRBV9, the J call TRBJ2-1; D remains ambiguous. Germline CDR1 and CDR2: SGDLS and YYNGEE. V shed 2 bases and J shed 1 base, with 7 bases lying between them. The CDR3 is made up of 14 amino acids. CDR3 loop: CASSVQESYNEQFF. CDR3 sequence (DNA): TGTGCCAGCAGCGTGCAGGAATCCTACAATGAGCAGTTCTTC.

In its sample, this clonotype was seen a few times. This chain connects TRBV20-1 to TRBJ2-1; 8 bases are shared with TRBD2. The CDR3 is 15 residues long. Germline V gene data show CDR1 as DFQATT and CDR2 as SNEGSKA (reference sequence). V shed 0 bases and J 4 bases; nucleotides not matched to a gene: 5. The CDR3 DNA is TGCAGTGCTAGAGAAAGCGGGAGTAGGTACAATGAGCAGTTCTTC. This sequence encodes CSARESGSRYNEQFF.

The chain carries TRBV6-2 or TRBV6-3 and TRBJ2-7, with D perhaps TRBD1 or TRBD2 (5 bases each). V was shortened by 0 bases and J by 4 bases, with 19 bases between the two germline ends. Germline V gives CDR1 MNHEY, CDR2 SVGEGT. The CDR3 extends over 17 amino acids. The CDR3 DNA sequence: TGTGCCAGCAGTTACTCTCAGGTCTCGGGGCTGTGGTACGAGCAGTACTTC. Encoded protein: CASSYSQVSGLWYEQYF.

Many counts were recorded for this clonotype. The chain joins TRBV28 to TRBJ1-2; D not certain. V gave up 6 bases and J gave up 1 base, with 9 bases separating them. This CDR3 comprises 13 residues. Germline V gene lookup returns CDR1 MDHEN and CDR2 SYDVKM. Here the CDR3 reads CASSAGDNYGYTF. CDR3 DNA sequence: TGTGCCAGCAGCGCGGGAGATAACTATGGCTACACCTTC.

This clonotype was counted only a few times. V is TRBV15 and J is TRBJ1-4; D uncertain. Germline V gene sequence: CDR1 LNHNV, CDR2 YYDKDF (reference sequence). Trimming took 0 bases from V and 8 from J, leaving 13 bases between them. The CDR3 spans 15 residues. DNA of the CDR3: TGTGCCACCAGCAGAGATCAAAGGGTTTGGGAAAAACTGTTTTTT. It yields the protein CATSRDQRVWEKLFF.

This clonotype was counted only a few times. The chain joins TRBV4-2 to TRBJ2-1, with TRBD1 as a possible D gene (6 bases). This CDR3 region has 15 residues. Germline V gives CDR1 LGHNA, CDR2 YNFKEQ. V was pared by 0 bases and J by 3 bases, with 9 bases between. CDR3 protein: CASSQESRGYNEQFF. Written as DNA, the CDR3 is TGTGCCAGCAGCCAAGAATCCAGGGGCTACAATGAGCAGTTCTTC.

The DNA of the CDR3 is TGTGCCAGCTCACCATTCCTTAATCGGGCCGCAGATACGCAGTATTTT. Translating it yields CASSPFLNRAADTQYF. The chain carries TRBV18 and TRBJ2-3, with no clear D. This CDR3 has 16 amino acids. Germline CDR1 and CDR2: KGHSH and LQKENI. V was shortened by 2 bases and J by 4 bases, with 16 bases between the two germline ends.

This clonotype was counted at least ten times. This chain uses TRBV5-1 with TRBJ2-5; D remains ambiguous. The CDR3 is made up of 14 amino acids. CDR1 is SGHRS, CDR2 YFSETQ, per germline. Trimming took off 4 bases at V and 5 bases at J, with 15 bases between the two ends. The CDR3 region has the DNA TGCGCCAGCAGCAACGCCCCCAATACGGAGACCCAGTACTTC. Its translation is CASSNAPNTETQYF.

This clonotype was seen a few times. The chain has TRBV20-1 and TRBJ2-7; no clear D gene. This CDR3 comprises 14 residues. V was trimmed by 2 bases and J by 0 bases, leaving 11 bases between them. Germline values: CDR1 DFQATT, CDR2 SNEGSKA (reference sequence). CDR3 DNA sequence: TGCAGTGCTAGACCCAACTGGAGCTCCTACGAGCAGTACTTC. It translates to CSARPNWSSYEQYF.